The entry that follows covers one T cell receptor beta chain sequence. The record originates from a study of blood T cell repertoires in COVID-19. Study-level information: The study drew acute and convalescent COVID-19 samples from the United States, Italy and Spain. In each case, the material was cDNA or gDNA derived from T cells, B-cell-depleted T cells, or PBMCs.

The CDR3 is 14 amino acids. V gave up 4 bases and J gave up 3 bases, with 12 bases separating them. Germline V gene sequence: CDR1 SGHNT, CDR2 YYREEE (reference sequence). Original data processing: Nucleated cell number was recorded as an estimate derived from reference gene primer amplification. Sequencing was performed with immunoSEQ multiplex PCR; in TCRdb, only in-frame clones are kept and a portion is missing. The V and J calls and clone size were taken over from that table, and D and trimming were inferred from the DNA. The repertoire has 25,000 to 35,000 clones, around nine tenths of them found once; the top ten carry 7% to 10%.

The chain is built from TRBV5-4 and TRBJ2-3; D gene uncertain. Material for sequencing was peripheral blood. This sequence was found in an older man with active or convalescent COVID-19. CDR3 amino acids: CASSPDAVTDTQYF. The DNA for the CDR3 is TGTGCCAGCAGCCCCGACGCGGTTACAGATACGCAGTATTTT.